This T cell receptor (beta chain) comes out of a study of blood T cell repertoires in COVID-19. Seattle participants joined during active infection and were tracked over time. Clones were read by immunoSEQ multiplex PCR, and TCRdb kept only the in-frame ones, dropping some. The sample holds some 180,000 clones; about 85% are singletons and the top ten take about 8.8%. The CDR3 covers 14 residues. With 4 bases clipped from V and 7 bases from J, the junction kept 8 bases outside the gene matches. Germline CDR1 reads SGHRS; CDR2 reads YFSETQ. The source of this sequence is a woman aged 80 or over with COVID-19, enrolled during active disease. V is TRBV5-1 and J is TRBJ1-1; 9 nucleotides line up with TRBD1. Sequencing was done on a sample of peripheral blood. For the CDR3, the DNA is TGCGCCAGCAGCATACAGGGACAGGGAATTGAAGCTTTCTTT. This codes for CASSIQGQGIEAFF.